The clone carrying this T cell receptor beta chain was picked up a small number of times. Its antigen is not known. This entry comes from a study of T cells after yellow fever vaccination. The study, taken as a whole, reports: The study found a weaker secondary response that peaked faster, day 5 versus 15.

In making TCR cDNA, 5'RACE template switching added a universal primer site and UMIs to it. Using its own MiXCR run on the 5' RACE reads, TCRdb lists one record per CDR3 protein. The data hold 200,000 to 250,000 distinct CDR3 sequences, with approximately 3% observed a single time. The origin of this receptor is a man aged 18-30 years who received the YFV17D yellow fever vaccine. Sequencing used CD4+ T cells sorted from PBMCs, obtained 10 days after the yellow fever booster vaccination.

The CDR3 loop is CASSFWLPAGEFTDTQYF. The CDR3 region has the DNA TGTGCCAGCAGTTTCTGGCTACCAGCGGGGGAGTTCACAGATACGCAGTATTTT. This rearrangement joins TRBV12-3 or TRBV12-4 to TRBJ2-3, with 8 bases aligning to TRBD2. The CDR3 covers 18 residues. The V segment lost 3 bases and the J segment 2 bases; nucleotides outside the gene matches: 13.